These 3 T cell receptor beta chains originate from one sample sequenced in a study of shared clonotypes between healthy human individuals. The naive CD8 population came from CD45RO-negative cells selected for CCR7, without terminally differentiated effector memory CD45RA+ cells. Here immunoSEQ multiplex PCR was the method, and the copy in TCRdb shows in-frame clones only, minus some. This table holds about 820,000 clones, 90% to 95% found once. Sequencing was performed on naive CD8+ T cells sorted from blood. The receptors originated from a man aged 30 to 39 in good health.

This clone was observed a handful of times. The CDR3 reads CASSPSGRGFYF. In nucleotides, the CDR3 is TGTGCCAGCAGTCCAAGCGGGAGGGGATTTTACTTC. The rearrangement joins TRBV7-9 to TRBJ2-7, with 10 bases matching TRBD2. The junction had 9 bases not matched to a gene; V was cut back by 6 bases and J by 13 bases. Per the germline V gene, CDR1 is SEHNR and CDR2 is FQNEAQ (reference sequence). This CDR3 spans 12 amino acids.

The rearrangement joins TRBV4-3 to TRBJ1-2; 7 bases line up with TRBD1. The CDR3 has 18 residues. Germline V gene data show CDR1 as LGHNA and CDR2 as YSLEER. J gave up 1 base and V 0 bases, and 11 bases lay outside the gene matches. The CDR3 coding sequence is TGCGCCAGCAGCCAAGAGAGGAGCGGGACAGCTATTAACTATGGCTACACCTTC. Residues: CASSQERSGTAINYGYTF.

As concerns this clone: An end of the junction does not agree with germline; a read error may underlie this. V gene TRBV28 combines with J gene TRBJ1-2, with D perhaps TRBD1 (6 bases). From germline, CDR1 is MDHEN and CDR2 SYDVKM. The CDR3 contains 14 residues. The CDR3 nucleotides are TGTGCCAGCAGTCTAGTCACAGGGCAAAAAGGCTGCACCTTC. Its translation: CASSLVTGQKGCTF.